One and the same sample provided the 28 T cell receptor beta chains below, sequenced in a study of shared clonotypes between healthy human individuals. Using immunoSEQ multiplex PCR, the repertoire was profiled, and TCRdb retains in-frame clones only, with some absent. The data contain 600,000 or so clones, roughly 98% of them seen just once; the ten biggest clones take up 0.3%. Naive CD8 isolation took CD45RO-negative cells positively selected for CCR7 and excluded terminally differentiated effector memory CD45RA+ cells. Source material: naive CD8+ T cells sorted from blood. Every receptor here comes from a man younger than 45 in good health.

The chain joins TRBV10-2 to TRBJ1-5; 9 nucleotides align to TRBD1. The V segment lost 2 bases and the J segment 0 bases; nucleotides outside the gene matches: 11. The CDR3 is 19 amino acids. Germline V gene sequence: CDR1 WSHSY, CDR2 SAAADI. In DNA, the CDR3 is TGCGCCAGCAGTGAGGAGGGCTGGGGACAGGGACTTAGCAATCAGCCCCAGCATTTT. It yields the protein CASSEEGWGQGLSNQPQHF.

The V gene is TRBV15, the J gene TRBJ1-3; 7 bases line up with TRBD1. Germline V gives CDR1 LNHNV, CDR2 YYDKDF (reference sequence). The CDR3 spans 15 residues. The J segment lost 2 bases and the V segment lost 2 bases, leaving 3 bases of the junction unmatched. The CDR3 reads CATSRKTGPGNTIYF. CDR3 nucleotide sequence: TGTGCCACCAGCAGAAAGACAGGGCCTGGAAACACCATATATTTT.

This clone was found once. The chain combines TRBV6-6 with TRBJ2-6; D gene unclear. The CDR3 totals 11 residues. V lost 6 bases to trimming and J lost 12 bases, with 9 bases between them. Per germline, CDR1 MNHNY and CDR2 SVGAGI (reference sequence). This CDR3 reads CASSSVGVLTF. The CDR3 bases are TGTGCCAGCAGCTCCGTCGGCGTCCTGACTTTC.

The genes are TRBV10-3 and TRBJ2-2; 14 positions match TRBD2. Trimming removed 0 bases from V and 3 bases from J; junction bases left unmatched: 3. The CDR3 loop spans 18 amino acids. Germline V gene sequence: CDR1 ENHRY, CDR2 SYGVKD. The CDR3 DNA reads TGTGCCATCAGTGAGTCAGGACTAGCGGGAGGTCACACCGGGGAGCTGTTTTTT. Translating it yields CAISESGLAGGHTGELFF.

The chain employs TRBV23-1 and TRBJ2-2, with D perhaps matching TRBD2 (6 bases). TRBV23-1 is an ORF, and what it does is uncertain. The CDR3 sequence is 17 residues long. V lost 2 bases, J lost 4 bases, and 17 bases lay in between. In DNA form, the CDR3 reads TGCGCCAGCAGTCAACCCGCGCCCGGGGGAAGCACCGGGGAGCTGTTTTTT. Translation gives CASSQPAPGGSTGELFF.

The genes are TRBV5-4 and TRBJ2-2; no reliable D call. Trimming took off 2 bases at V and 6 bases at J, with 5 bases between the two ends. The CDR3 contains 12 residues. CDR1 is SGHNT and CDR2 is YYREEE in the germline V gene (reference sequence). The CDR3 loop is CASSFFAGELFF. CDR3 in DNA: TGTGCCAGCAGCTTCTTCGCCGGGGAGCTGTTTTTT.

The J gene is TRBJ2-7, the V gene TRBV27; a weak D match, TRBD1 (6 bases). Germline V gene sequence: CDR1 MNHEY, CDR2 SMNVEV (reference sequence). This CDR3 is built from 15 residues. V lost 5 bases to trimming and J lost 7 bases, with 21 bases between them. The CDR3 region is CASSARTGWRREQYF. CDR3 sequence (DNA): TGTGCCAGCAGTGCGCGTACAGGGTGGAGGCGGGAGCAGTACTTC.

The rearrangement joins TRBV27 to TRBJ2-3; D gene unclear. V lost 2 bases to trimming and J lost 5 bases, with 8 bases between them. The CDR3 contains 13 residues. The germline CDR1 and CDR2 sequences are MNHEY and SMNVEV (reference sequence). Here the CDR3 reads CASSLGQRDTQYF. For the CDR3, the DNA is TGTGCCAGCAGTTTAGGCCAAAGAGATACGCAGTATTTT.

This chain links TRBV7-9 with TRBJ2-7; 7 bases are a match to TRBD2. Germline values: CDR1 SEHNR, CDR2 FQNEAQ (reference sequence). CDR3 length: 14 residues. Unmatched junction bases numbered 7, after V lost 5 bases and J lost 3 bases. The CDR3 nucleotides are TGTGCCAGCAGCGTTAGCGGGCTAGACTACGAGCAGTACTTC. Protein product: CASSVSGLDYEQYF.

This clone showed up just once. The genes are TRBV7-9 and TRBJ2-1; 9 bases map to TRBD2. In germline, CDR1 is SEHNR, CDR2 FQNEAQ (reference sequence). Trimming cost V 1 base and J 7 bases; bases outside gene matches: 11. CDR3 size: 17 residues. As DNA, the CDR3 is TGTGCCAGCAGCTTAGTAGGCGGGAGGGCCGGCAGAAATGAGCAGTTCTTC. It is translated as CASSLVGGRAGRNEQFF.

The V call is TRBV27, the J call TRBJ2-1; D call uncertain. The germline V and J ends were trimmed by 7 bases and 7 bases, with 11 bases remaining between them. The CDR3 totals 12 residues. The germline V gene encodes CDR1 MNHEY and CDR2 SMNVEV (reference sequence). CDR3 bases: TGTGCCAGCATTTCCAGTCGTAATGAGCAGTTCTTC. Amino acid sequence: CASISSRNEQFF.

The gene calls are TRBV10-3 and TRBJ1-2, with 7 nucleotides matching TRBD1. V was clipped by 1 base and J by 4 bases; unmatched bases: 9. This CDR3 comprises 16 residues. Germline V CDR1 and CDR2: ENHRY, SYGVKD. The CDR3 region has the DNA TGTGCCATCAGTGAGTATCTAACGGGACAGCCCTATGGCTACACCTTC. Translation: CAISEYLTGQPYGYTF.

CDR3 coding DNA: TGTGCCACGCCAGGACATGCGAGCACAGATACGCAGTATTTT. It codes for CATPGHASTDTQYF. The chain employs TRBV2 and TRBJ2-3; possible D gene TRBD1, 5 bases. Germline V lookup: CDR1 SNHLY, CDR2 FYNNEI. The V end was cut by 10 bases, the J end by 0 bases, with 14 bases between. The length of the CDR3 is 14 residues.

The chain carries TRBV7-2 and TRBJ2-3; D call uncertain. The V gene lost 0 bases and the J gene lost 2 bases, with 6 bases spanning the gap. Germline V CDR1 and CDR2: SGHTA, FQGNSA. This CDR3 has 14 residues. For the CDR3, the DNA is TGTGCCAGCAGCTTAGCGGTAATCACAGATACGCAGTATTTT. This sequence encodes CASSLAVITDTQYF.

V is TRBV7-9 and J is TRBJ1-4; 8 bases line up with TRBD1. CDR3 length equals 14 residues. CDR1 SEHNR and CDR2 FQNEAQ come from the germline V gene (reference sequence). J was trimmed by 8 bases and V by 5 bases; bases with no gene match: 7. CDR3 nucleotides: TGTGCCAGCAGCGAGACAGGGGATGAGGAAAAACTGTTTTTT. Translation: CASSETGDEEKLFF.

The V gene is TRBV5-6, the J gene TRBJ1-2; D call uncertain. CDR1 and CDR2 from the germline V gene are SGHDT and YYEEEE. This CDR3 is built from 14 residues. Between the trimmed V and J ends, which lost 4 bases and 4 bases, there was a span of 14 bases. This CDR3 reads CASSDDGLTYGYTF. CDR3 sequence (DNA): TGTGCCAGCAGCGACGACGGGCTTACCTATGGCTACACCTTC.

This chain connects TRBV7-9 to TRBJ2-7; no firm D call. The CDR3 spans 13 residues. Trimming removed 5 bases from V and 0 bases from J, with 8 bases in between. Germline V gene data show CDR1 as SEHNR and CDR2 as FQNEAQ (reference sequence). The CDR3 DNA reads as TGTGCCAGCAGCATCCATGACTCCTACGAGCAGTACTTC. Translated, it gives CASSIHDSYEQYF.

This clone appeared once. V is TRBV7-6 and J is TRBJ2-2; D is tentatively TRBD1 or TRBD2 (5 bases each). The CDR3 has 15 residues. The germline V gene encodes CDR1 SGHVS and CDR2 FNYEAQ. V was shortened by 1 base and J by 4 bases, with 10 bases between the two germline ends. The CDR3 coding sequence is TGTGCCAGCAGCTTAGGTGGTGGGGGCACCGGGGAGCTGTTTTTT. This sequence encodes CASSLGGGGTGELFF.

J is TRBJ1-2 and V is TRBV7-2; 7 bases agree with TRBD1. Unmatched junction bases numbered 0, after V lost 1 base and J lost 4 bases. Per the germline V gene, CDR1 is SGHTA and CDR2 is FQGNSA. The CDR3 loop spans 13 amino acids. The CDR3 protein is CASSLEGAYGYTF. CDR3 in DNA: TGTGCCAGCAGCTTAGAGGGGGCCTATGGCTACACCTTC.

This clone has only one observation. The chain combines TRBV9 with TRBJ2-1, with D uncertain. Germline V CDR1 and CDR2: SGDLS, YYNGEE. CDR3 length equals 12 residues. V dropped 2 bases and J dropped 7 bases, with 7 bases sitting between them. CDR3 in amino acids: CASSVTGNEQFF. In DNA form, the CDR3 reads TGTGCCAGCAGCGTTACGGGTAATGAGCAGTTCTTC.

The J gene is TRBJ2-5, the V gene TRBV21-1. TRBV21-1 is annotated as a pseudogene. The CDR3 sequence is 16 residues long. The CDR3, as DNA: TGTGCCAGCAGCAAAGTGTTCTCCCCCCGTGGAGAGACCCAGTACTTC. This sequence encodes CASSKVFSPRGETQYF.

This clone was seen a few times. At the DNA level, this CDR3 is encoded by other sequences in the same sample as well. The genes are TRBV4-1 and TRBJ2-7; D gene ambiguous. Trimming shortened V by 1 base and J by 3 bases, and 4 bases separated the two germline ends. This CDR3 region has 12 residues. Germline V CDR1 and CDR2: MGHRA, YSYEKL. CDR3 protein: CASSQGGYEQYF. Written as DNA, the CDR3 is TGCGCCAGCAGCCAAGGGGGCTACGAGCAGTACTTC.

The chain links TRBV9 to TRBJ2-1; 11 nucleotides align to TRBD2. V gave up 0 bases and J gave up 5 bases; unmatched junction bases: 4. CDR3 size: 16 residues. The germline gives CDR1 SGDLS, CDR2 YYNGEE. CDR3 sequence (DNA): TGTGCCAGCAGCGTAGCGACTAGCGGGAAAGACAATGAGCAGTTCTTC. It is translated as CASSVATSGKDNEQFF.

J is TRBJ2-1 and V is TRBV29-1; possible D gene TRBD2, 6 bases. V dropped 3 bases and J dropped 5 bases, with 29 bases sitting between them. Germline loops: CDR1 SQVTM, CDR2 ANQGSEA. The CDR3 is made up of 19 amino acids. The CDR3 bases are TGCAGCGTTGAGGGTGGTGTCACTGATCTGCGGGGCGACGACAATGAGCAGTTCTTC. Translating it yields CSVEGGVTDLRGDDNEQFF.

The chain is built from TRBV14 and TRBJ2-7, with TRBD1 as a possible D gene (5 bases). The CDR3 has 15 residues. Trimming left V 2 bases short and J 5 bases short, with 16 bases between. The germline V gene encodes CDR1 SGHDN and CDR2 FVKESK. The CDR3 spells CASSQIARLGDEQYF. Written as DNA, the CDR3 is TGTGCCAGCAGCCAAATCGCGCGGTTAGGGGACGAGCAGTACTTC.

The chain employs TRBV7-9 and TRBJ1-2, with TRBD1 matching over 7 bases. Looked up from germline, CDR1 is SEHNR and CDR2 is FQNEAQ (reference sequence). This CDR3 is built from 16 residues. V gave up 6 bases and J gave up 4 bases; unmatched junction bases: 14. The DNA of the CDR3 is TGTGCCAGCAGTCCGCCTGTGGGACAGATCCGCTATGGCTACACCTTC. Its translation: CASSPPVGQIRYGYTF.

The chain joins TRBV28 to TRBJ1-1; D perhaps matches TRBD1 (5 bases). Trimming removed 5 bases from V and 3 bases from J, with 10 bases in between. The CDR3 runs 13 residues. Germline assignment: CDR1 MDHEN and CDR2 SYDVKM. The CDR3 DNA reads as TGTGCCAGCAGTCTGGGGGGGGACACTGAAGCTTTCTTT. Residues: CASSLGGDTEAFF.

This chain uses TRBV13 with TRBJ2-3; TRBD1 matches 7 bases. The J segment lost 4 bases and the V segment lost 1 base, leaving 8 bases of the junction unmatched. The CDR3 contains 16 residues. Germline CDR1 PRHDT, CDR2 FYEKMQ (reference sequence). The CDR3 sequence is CASSLAAGGVADTQYF. The CDR3 DNA reads TGTGCCAGCAGCTTAGCGGCAGGGGGAGTCGCAGATACGCAGTATTTT.